Here is one T cell receptor beta chain with its context. This specimen belongs to a study of shared clonotypes between healthy human individuals. Repertoires were generated with immunoSEQ multiplex PCR, while TCRdb's copy carries only in-frame clones and drops some. This table holds approximately 2.5 million clones, roughly 93% found once. Trimming shortened V by 5 bases and J by 6 bases, and 14 bases separated the two germline ends. Germline CDR1 is SGHTA and CDR2 is FQGTGA. The CDR3 is 14 residues long. This clonotype was obtained from a man aged 18 to 29 in good health. Some clones in this sample may be carry-over from other donors' samples. The genes are TRBV7-3 and TRBJ2-4, with D perhaps assigned TRBD1 or TRBD2 (6 bases each). Sequencing input: naive CD4+ T cells from PBMCs. Subset: CD45RA+ positively selected. The CDR3 sequence: CASSPGGTRNIQYF. CDR3 in DNA: TGTGCCAGCAGCCCCGGCGGGACAAGAAACATTCAGTACTTC.